This T cell receptor (beta chain) was identified during a study of blood T cell repertoires in COVID-19. Overall study context: T cells, B-cell-depleted T cells, or PBMCs supplied cDNA or gDNA.

Profiling relied on immunoSEQ multiplex PCR, and the TCRdb table lists in-frame clones only, not all of them. The data hold around 380,000 clones, with 81% observed a single time. Germline V CDR1 and CDR2: ENHRY, SYGVKD. Trimming removed 0 bases at V and 5 bases at J, with 4 bases between. The CDR3 is 12 residues long. This receptor was obtained from a human donor with acute or convalescent COVID-19. The donor label of this sample is uncertain. Specimen: peripheral blood. This sequence joins TRBV10-3 and TRBJ1-2, with no clear D. CDR3 loop: CAISESGYGYTF. The DNA for the CDR3 is TGTGCCATCAGTGAGTCCGGGTATGGCTACACCTTC.